Presented here are 21 T cell receptor beta chains from one specimen sequenced in a study of cytomegalovirus exposure and HLA in healthy donors. With 60 Vbeta and 13 Jbeta primers, the PCR was carried out. Libraries were prepared by immunoSEQ multiplex PCR; TCRdb keeps only in-frame clonotypes and omits some of them. The sample includes some 150,000 clones, around 86% of them seen just once. The source material was PBMCs. The receptors derive from a woman between 50 and 59 years old in good health and CMV-seropositive.

The chain employs TRBV2 and TRBJ1-2, with 8 bases that match TRBD1. The V gene end was trimmed by 1 base and the J gene end by 5 bases; junction bases not matched to a gene: 0. The CDR3 covers 13 residues. The germline CDR1 and CDR2 sequences are SNHLY and FYNNEI. In DNA, the CDR3 is TGTGCCAGCAGTGAAGGACAGGGGTATGGCTACACCTTC. It encodes CASSEGQGYGYTF.

V gene TRBV19 combines with J gene TRBJ1-2; 7 positions match TRBD1. J was trimmed by 4 bases and V by 10 bases; bases with no gene match: 15. Germline V lookup: CDR1 LNHDA, CDR2 SQIVND (reference sequence). The CDR3 consists of 15 residues. The CDR3 DNA follows: TGTGCCACCGCGGTCCAGGCAGGGGGGAGCTATGGCTACACCTTC. Amino acids: CATAVQAGGSYGYTF.

This rearrangement joins TRBV2 to TRBJ2-1; 9 bases are a match to TRBD2. Germline lookup yields CDR1 SNHLY and CDR2 FYNNEI. The CDR3 is 13 amino acids. Losses at the gene ends were 9 bases for V and 3 bases for J; bases not matched to a gene: 3. The CDR3 coding sequence is TGTGCCAGTAGCGGGGGCCACTACAATGAGCAGTTCTTC. Translated, it gives CASSGGHYNEQFF.

This clone was detected once. The V call is TRBV19, the J call TRBJ1-2; D is unresolved. The CDR3 totals 13 residues. In germline, CDR1 is LNHDA, CDR2 SQIVND (reference sequence). V gave up 6 bases and J gave up 6 bases, with 14 bases separating them. This CDR3 is CASSLGLVDGYTF. DNA of the CDR3: TGTGCCAGTAGCCTTGGACTAGTAGATGGCTACACCTTC. Supplemented by reference TRBV19 and TRBJ1-2, the full variable domain reads DGGITQSPKYLFRKEGQNVTLSCEQNLNHDAMYWYRQDPGQGLRLIYYSQIVNDFQKGDIAEGYSVSREKKESFPLTVTSAQKNPTAFYLCASSLGLVDGYTFGSGTRLTVV.

The gene calls are TRBV5-5 and TRBJ1-1; TRBD1 is a possible D gene (6 bases). Germline V gives CDR1 SGHKS, CDR2 YYEKEE (reference sequence). The V end lost 5 bases, the J end lost 10 bases, and 21 bases lay between the germline ends. The CDR3 runs to 14 residues. CDR3 amino acids: CASSFRGGGIGAFF. For the CDR3, the DNA is TGTGCCAGCAGTTTTCGGGGAGGGGGTATCGGAGCTTTCTTT.

The rearrangement links TRBV9 to TRBJ2-1, with 7 bases fitting TRBD2. Looked up from germline, CDR1 is SGDLS and CDR2 is YYNGEE. The CDR3 runs to 15 residues. V dropped 3 bases and J dropped 4; count of bases not matched to a gene: 7. The CDR3 sequence: CASSESGDLYNEQFF. As DNA, the CDR3 is TGTGCCAGCAGCGAAAGCGGGGACCTTTACAATGAGCAGTTCTTC.

This chain links TRBV5-4 with TRBJ1-3; 9 nucleotides match TRBD1. Germline V CDR1 and CDR2: SGHNT, YYREEE (reference sequence). The CDR3 runs 16 residues. With 4 bases clipped from V and 3 bases from J, the junction kept 8 bases outside the gene matches. The chain's CDR3 is CASSLGTGRGGNTIYF. Written as DNA, the CDR3 is TGTGCCAGCAGCCTAGGGACAGGGAGAGGTGGAAACACCATATATTTT.

The chain employs TRBV18 and TRBJ2-5; D may be TRBD1 (6 bases). Germline values: CDR1 KGHSH, CDR2 LQKENI. Trimming took off 3 bases at V and 1 base at J, with 9 bases between the two ends. This CDR3 comprises 14 residues. For the CDR3, the DNA is TGTGCCAGCTCACCCGGGACACCCCAAGAGACCCAGTACTTC. It translates to CASSPGTPQETQYF.

This clone showed up just once. The chain employs TRBV6-1 and TRBJ1-4; 9 bases match TRBD1. The trim removed 7 bases at V and 5 bases at J, leaving 8 bases unmatched. The CDR3 is made up of 15 amino acids. Germline lookup yields CDR1 MNHNS and CDR2 SASEGT. CDR3 in amino acids: CASNSPQGANEKLFF. CDR3 in DNA: TGTGCCAGCAATTCGCCACAGGGGGCGAATGAAAAACTGTTTTTT.

This rearrangement joins TRBV12-2 to TRBJ2-7; the D segment call TRBD2 is taken from the table without a DNA check. TRBV12-2 is reported as a pseudogene. CDR3 length: 16 residues. As DNA, the CDR3 is TGTGCAAGTCGCTTAGCTAATACTAACGGGGCCTACGAGCAGTACTTC. This gives the protein CASRLANTNGAYEQYF.

This clone has only a few counts. This rearrangement joins TRBV5-1 to TRBJ1-4; TRBD1 might be the D (5 bases). Germline values: CDR1 SGHRS, CDR2 YFSETQ. The CDR3 spans 14 residues. V was pared by 1 base and J by 7 bases, with 11 bases between. The CDR3 reads CASSLLGVGEKLFF. The CDR3 DNA reads as TGCGCCAGCAGCTTGCTAGGGGTCGGTGAAAAACTGTTTTTT.

This chain joins TRBV11-2 and TRBJ2-7; 7 nucleotides align to TRBD1. The V and J ends lost 4 bases and 7 bases, in that order; junction bases with no gene match: 16. Per the germline V gene, CDR1 is SGHAT and CDR2 is FQNNGV. The CDR3 sequence is 16 residues long. The CDR3 nucleotides read TGTGCCAGCAGCTCCATATCGGGACAGACTTTGTGGGAGCAGTACTTC. Translation gives CASSSISGQTLWEQYF.

The chain uses TRBV5-8 and TRBJ2-3; 11 bases are shared with TRBD1. CDR1 is SGHTS and CDR2 is YDEGEE in the germline V gene. This CDR3 spans 15 amino acids. V dropped 0 bases and J dropped 6; count of bases not matched to a gene: 3. In nucleotides, the CDR3 is TGTGCCAGCAGCTTGGGGACAGGGGGCATGGATACGCAGTATTTT. As protein: CASSLGTGGMDTQYF. Full variable domain (missing parts from reference TRBV5-8 and TRBJ2-3): EAGVTQSPTHLIKTRGQQATLRCSPISGHTSVYWYQQALGLGLQFLLWYDEGEERNRGNFPPRFSGRQFPNYSSELNVNALELEDSALYLCASSLGTGGMDTQYFGPGTRLTVL.

The chain has TRBV19 and TRBJ2-3, with D possibly TRBD1 on 6 matching bases. The CDR3 loop spans 13 amino acids. The V gene's germline CDR1 is LNHDA and CDR2 SQIVND (reference sequence). The germline V and J ends were trimmed by 5 bases and 6 bases, with 12 bases remaining between them. The CDR3 is CASSPYRADTQYF. CDR3 nucleotide sequence: TGTGCCAGTAGTCCGTACAGGGCCGATACGCAGTATTTT. Full variable domain (missing parts from reference TRBV19 and TRBJ2-3): DGGITQSPKYLFRKEGQNVTLSCEQNLNHDAMYWYRQDPGQGLRLIYYSQIVNDFQKGDIAEGYSVSREKKESFPLTVTSAQKNPTAFYLCASSPYRADTQYFGPGTRLTVL.

The chain links TRBV21-1 to TRBJ1-1; TRBD1, as called in the table, went unchecked against the DNA. TRBV21-1 is shown as a pseudogene. This CDR3 has 18 residues. The CDR3 sequence: CASVDRGHTSVRNTEAFF. The CDR3 DNA sequence: TGTGCCAGCGTCGACAGGGGGCACACGTCAGTAAGGAACACTGAAGCTTTCTTT.

The chain is built from TRBV6-5 and TRBJ2-7; 9 bases line up with TRBD1. Looked up from germline, CDR1 is MNHEY and CDR2 is SVGAGI. Trimming at V came to 3 bases and at J to 4 bases, leaving 7 bases not matched to a gene. The CDR3 is 15 amino acids. As DNA, the CDR3 is TGTGCCAGCAGTTATTCCGGGACAGGGTTTTACGAGCAGTACTTC. Translation gives CASSYSGTGFYEQYF.

The rearrangement links TRBV13 to TRBJ2-3, with 11 nucleotides matching TRBD2. V shed 5 bases, J shed 4 bases, and the junction held 5 bases outside the gene matches. The CDR3 length is 15 residues. Per the germline V gene, CDR1 is PRHDT and CDR2 is FYEKMQ (reference sequence). The CDR3 DNA reads TGTGCCAGCAGCCTCGGGACTAGCGGACCAGATACGCAGTATTTT. Its protein is CASSLGTSGPDTQYF.

The CDR3 region has the DNA TGTGCCTCGAGGACGACAGTTTTCACTGAAGCTTTCTTT. Amino acid sequence: CASRTTVFTEAFF. This chain joins TRBV30 and TRBJ1-1; tentative D call: TRBD1 (5 bases). Trimming pared 7 bases from V and 4 bases from J, leaving 16 bases between. This CDR3 spans 13 amino acids. CDR1 is GTSNPN, CDR2 SVGIG, per germline (reference sequence). Together with reference TRBV30 and TRBJ1-1, the CDR3 gives the full variable domain: SQTIHQWPATLVQPVGSPLSLECTVEGTSNPNLYWYRQAAGRGLQLLFYSVGIGQISSEVPQNLSASRPQDRQFILSSKKLLLSDSGFYLCASRTTVFTEAFFGQGTRLTVV.

The V call is TRBV4-1, the J call TRBJ2-3; 12 nucleotides agree with TRBD2. The junction had 4 bases not matched to a gene; V was cut back by 4 bases and J by 2 bases. CDR3 length: 16 residues. Germline CDR1 is MGHRA and CDR2 is YSYEKL. CDR3 DNA: TGCGCCAGCAGCCCTAGGACTAGCGGGGTCACAGATACGCAGTATTTT. Its protein is CASSPRTSGVTDTQYF.

This chain joins TRBV19 and TRBJ1-1; D ambiguous. Trimming took off 1 base at V and 0 bases at J, with 3 bases between the two ends. Looked up from germline, CDR1 is LNHDA and CDR2 is SQIVND (reference sequence). This CDR3 has 13 amino acids. The CDR3 reads CASSIAMNTEAFF. The CDR3 DNA is TGTGCCAGTAGTATAGCCATGAACACTGAAGCTTTCTTT.

The chain couples TRBV7-9 to TRBJ1-2; D is unclear. Germline V gene sequence: CDR1 SEHNR, CDR2 FQNEAQ (reference sequence). Deletions cut 3 bases from V and 3 bases from J, with 8 bases between. CDR3 length equals 13 residues. The CDR3 DNA reads TGTGCCAGCAGCTTGGCGAGCGACTATGGCTACACCTTC. This codes for CASSLASDYGYTF.